The 15 T cell receptor beta chains below were found in one sample sequenced in a study of shared clonotypes between healthy human individuals. Assay: immunoSEQ multiplex PCR; the TCRdb copy retains only in-frame clones and omits some. The table lists some 1 million clones, approximately 76% of them singletons, with roughly 1.4% in the top ten. The sample taken for sequencing was memory CD4+ T cells sorted from blood. Subset noted: CD45RA-negative fraction. Source of these receptors: a young man in good health.

The genes are TRBV18 and TRBJ2-7; 10 positions agree with TRBD2. The V gene end was trimmed by 3 bases and the J gene end by 1 base; junction bases not matched to a gene: 9. Germline lookup yields CDR1 KGHSH and CDR2 LQKENI. The CDR3 consists of 17 residues. CDR3 in amino acids: CASSPLAGEGMSYEQYF. CDR3 coding DNA: TGTGCCAGCTCACCGCTAGCGGGAGAAGGTATGTCCTACGAGCAGTACTTC.

The rearrangement links TRBV10-3 to TRBJ2-5; TRBD2 is a possible D gene (6 bases). The DNA matches TRBJ2-7 better at its end, which makes the J call doubtful. Germline loops: CDR1 ENHRY, CDR2 SYGVKD. The CDR3 has 16 residues. The chain's CDR3 is CAISESLIAATYEQYF. CDR3 in DNA: TGTGCCATCAGTGAGTCGTTGATAGCGGCAACCTACGAGCAGTACTTC.

The rearrangement links TRBV5-1 to TRBJ1-6; D is unclear. CDR3 length: 15 residues. Germline V gene data show CDR1 as SGHRS and CDR2 as YFSETQ. Between the trimmed V and J ends, which lost 1 base and 16 bases, there was a span of 21 bases. CDR3: CASSLSTAAGALLHF. The CDR3 bases are TGCGCCAGCAGCTTGAGCACGGCCGCCGGAGCCCTACTCCACTTT. The full variable domain, completed using reference TRBV5-1 and TRBJ1-6, is KAGVTQTPRYLIKTRGQQVTLSCSPISGHRSVSWYQQTPGQGLQFLFEYFSETQRNKGNFPGRFSGRQFSNSRSEMNVSTLELGDSALYLCASSLSTAAGALLHFGNGTRLTVT.

The V and J genes are TRBV28 and TRBJ2-7, with 9 positions matching TRBD2. CDR1 MDHEN and CDR2 SYDVKM come from the germline V gene. The CDR3 length is 15 residues. V shed 7 bases, J shed 7 bases, and the junction held 14 bases outside the gene matches. CDR3 nucleotides: TGTGCCAGCATGGCGGGAGGGCCACTGACGCGTGAGCAGTACTTC. The encoded protein is CASMAGGPLTREQYF.

This clone was observed a single time. The gene calls are TRBV5-4 and TRBJ2-1, with 9 bases that match TRBD2. The CDR3 contains 16 residues. The V gene end was trimmed by 4 bases and the J gene end by 10 bases; junction bases not matched to a gene: 15. CDR1 and CDR2 from the germline V gene are SGHNT and YYREEE (reference sequence). CDR3 protein: CASSGGASGLASEQFF. The CDR3 DNA follows: TGTGCCAGCAGCGGGGGGGCCTCGGGACTAGCAAGCGAGCAGTTCTTC.

This clone was observed a single time. The chain links TRBV5-1 to TRBJ1-4; D is uncertain. This CDR3 is 15 amino acids long. Looked up from germline, CDR1 is SGHRS and CDR2 is YFSETQ. The V end was cut by 6 bases, the J end by 2 bases, with 14 bases between. Here the CDR3 reads CASNLGGVTNEKLFF. DNA for the CDR3: TGCGCCAGCAATTTAGGTGGAGTCACTAATGAAAAACTGTTTTTT. The full variable domain, completed using reference TRBV5-1 and TRBJ1-4, is KAGVTQTPRYLIKTRGQQVTLSCSPISGHRSVSWYQQTPGQGLQFLFEYFSETQRNKGNFPGRFSGRQFSNSRSEMNVSTLELGDSALYLCASNLGGVTNEKLFFGSGTQLSVL.

V gene TRBV9 combines with J gene TRBJ2-7, with D perhaps matching TRBD1 or TRBD2 (5 bases each). The CDR3 extends over 14 amino acids. Trimming left V 2 bases short and J 4 bases short, with 13 bases between. Germline CDR1 and CDR2: SGDLS and YYNGEE. The CDR3 DNA sequence: TGTGCCAGCAGCGTGGGGGAAGGGCTTTACGAGCAGTACTTC. Its translation is CASSVGEGLYEQYF.

J is TRBJ1-1 and V is TRBV4-3; D is ambiguous. V lost 0 bases and J 2 bases, leaving 13 bases between the germline ends. Germline-derived CDR1 and CDR2 are LGHNA and YSLEER. The CDR3 spans 16 residues. CDR3 protein: CASSQEAPGTNTEAFF. CDR3 DNA sequence: TGCGCCAGCAGCCAAGAAGCCCCGGGAACTAACACTGAAGCTTTCTTT.

This chain connects TRBV30 to TRBJ2-7; no clear D gene. The CDR3 sequence is 13 residues long. From germline, CDR1 is GTSNPN and CDR2 SVGIG (reference sequence). Trimming pared 0 bases from V and 4 bases from J, leaving 10 bases between. CDR3 in DNA: TGTGCCTGGAGTGTAAGTAGGGTTTACGAGCAGTACTTC. Translation gives CAWSVSRVYEQYF.

This clone came up once. This sequence joins TRBV12-5 and TRBJ2-3, with TRBD2 matching 7 bases. The germline gives CDR1 LGHNT, CDR2 FRNRAP. This CDR3 region has 16 residues. With 0 bases clipped from V and 0 bases from J, the junction kept 3 bases outside the gene matches. This CDR3 is CASGLVVSGSTDTQYF. As DNA, the CDR3 is TGTGCTAGTGGTTTGGTGGTTAGCGGGAGCACAGATACGCAGTATTTT.

The chain couples TRBV18 to TRBJ2-1; TRBD1 is a possible D gene (6 bases). The CDR3 covers 16 residues. Germline CDR1 reads KGHSH; CDR2 reads LQKENI. The ends were cut back, 0 bases at V and 8 bases at J, with 17 bases in the middle. The DNA of the CDR3 is TGTGCCAGCTCACCACCTTCGATCGGCTCAGGGGATGAGCAGTTCTTC. Protein: CASSPPSIGSGDEQFF.

The chain is built from TRBV11-2 and TRBJ2-7, with TRBD1 as a possible D gene (5 bases). This CDR3 is built from 14 residues. CDR1 and CDR2 from the germline V gene are SGHAT and FQNNGV. Trimming stripped 2 bases from V and 2 bases from J, with 10 bases between. The CDR3: CASSLWPGTYEQYF. The CDR3 nucleotides are TGTGCCAGCAGCTTATGGCCAGGGACCTACGAGCAGTACTTC.

This chain uses TRBV4-1 with TRBJ1-6, with D tentatively TRBD1 (6 bases). The CDR3 covers 13 residues. Germline V gives CDR1 MGHRA, CDR2 YSYEKL. V lost 0 bases, J lost 9 bases, and 6 bases lay in between. The CDR3 DNA is TGCGCCAGCAGCCAAGAAGGGGGTTCACCCCTCCACTTT. Translating gives CASSQEGGSPLHF.

The DNA for the CDR3 is TGTGCCAGCAGTTTACGCGGGACTAGCGGGAGGGGGGCAGATACGCAGTATTTT. It translates to CASSLRGTSGRGADTQYF. This chain joins TRBV27 and TRBJ2-3; 16 nucleotides line up with TRBD2. From germline, CDR1 is MNHEY and CDR2 SMNVEV (reference sequence). The CDR3 has 18 amino acids. J lost 4 bases, V lost 2 bases, and 6 bases had no gene match.

The chain couples TRBV28 to TRBJ2-1; D might be TRBD1 (6 bases). CDR1 and CDR2 (germline): MDHEN, SYDVKM. The CDR3 contains 14 residues. With 3 bases removed from V and 7 bases from J, the gap between germline ends came to 13 bases. CDR3 sequence (DNA): TGTGCCAGCAGTTTTTACAGGGTACGTAATGAGCAGTTCTTC. Amino acids: CASSFYRVRNEQFF.